This TCR beta chain emerged from a study of shared clonotypes between healthy human individuals. CDR1 is LNHDA, CDR2 SQIVND, per germline (reference sequence). CDR3 length equals 16 residues. After removal of 7 bases from V and 1 base from J, the junction contained 7 bases not matched to a gene. Measured with immunoSEQ multiplex PCR; TCRdb has only the in-frame clones, and not every one. Here the sample spans about 480,000 clones, less than 85% being singletons. The receptor was isolated from a woman in her thirties or forties in good health. Some clones in this sample may be carry-over from other donors' samples. The chain recombines TRBV19 with TRBJ2-4, with 10 bases aligning to TRBD2. What was sequenced was PBMCs. The CDR3 loop reads CASTAGTSVAKNIQYF. CDR3 DNA: TGTGCCAGTACCGCCGGGACTAGCGTGGCCAAAAACATTCAGTACTTC.